This T cell receptor beta chain was retrieved from a study of response to subunit inactivated influenza vaccine. Germline V CDR1 and CDR2: MNHEY, SVGAGI. This CDR3 contains 14 residues. V was cut by 2 bases and J by 6 bases, with 10 bases left in between. TCRdb reprocessed the RT-PCR reads via MiXCR and lists one record per CDR3 protein. The table has 450,000 to 600,000 distinct CDR3 sequences, 7.6% seen once. Study-wide results and limits: It was the authors' suggestion that each seasonal influenza vaccination recruits few new T cells.

On this clonotype: Its antigen remains unknown.

The gene calls are TRBV6-5 and TRBJ2-2, with D unresolved. The origin of this receptor is a man between 50 and 69 years old who received an inactivated influenza vaccine. The sequences come from PBMCs from blood, collected less than 30 months after vaccination. CDR3 bases: TGTGCCAGCAGTTACCTTTATGGGTCCGGGGAGCTGTTTTTT. This gives the protein CASSYLYGSGELFF.